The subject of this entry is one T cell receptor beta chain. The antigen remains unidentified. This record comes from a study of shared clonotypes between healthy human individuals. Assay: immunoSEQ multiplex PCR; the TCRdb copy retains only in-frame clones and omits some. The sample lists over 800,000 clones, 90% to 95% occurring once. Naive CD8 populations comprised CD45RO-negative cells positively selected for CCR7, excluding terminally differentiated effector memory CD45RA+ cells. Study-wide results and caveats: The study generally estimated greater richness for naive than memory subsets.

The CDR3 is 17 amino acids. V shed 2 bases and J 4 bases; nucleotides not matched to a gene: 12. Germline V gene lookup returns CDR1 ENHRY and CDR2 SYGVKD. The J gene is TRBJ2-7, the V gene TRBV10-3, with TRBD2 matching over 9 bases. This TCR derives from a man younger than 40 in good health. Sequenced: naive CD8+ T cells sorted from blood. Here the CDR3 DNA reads TGTGCCATCAGTGAGCCCTTAGCGGGAGCGTTAAATTACGAGCAGTACTTC. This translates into CAISEPLAGALNYEQYF.